The rows below give T cell receptor beta chains drawn from one sample of a study of blood T cells in healthy people across ages. Each CDR3 protein is one row after TCRdb ran MiXCR on the 5' RACE reads. The data contain 650,000 to 800,000 distinct CDR3 sequences, roughly half of them seen just once; the ten biggest clones take up 13%. Source material: blood. The source is a woman over 75 in good health. Each CDR3 is given with its conserved first and last residue. D genes are given only for firm matches. Size tells how often a clone was seen (once, few, many) or the class of an expanded clone, and some rows leave it out.

TRBV20-1	TRBJ2-7	NA	NA	CSARDSTADEQYF	TGCAGTGCTAGGGACAGTACCGCCGACGAGCAGTACTTC
TRBV24-1	TRBJ2-1	TRBD1	NA	CATSDPRDRDKEQFF	TGTGCCACCAGTGATCCCCGAGACAGGGACAAAGAGCAGTTCTTC
TRBV20-1	TRBJ1-1	NA	many	CSALGQMNTEAFF	TGCAGTGCCCTAGGACAGATGAACACTGAAGCTTTCTTT
TRBV28	TRBJ2-2	TRBD2	NA	CASSSHSGLAGGTGELFF	TGTGCCAGCAGTTCCCATTCCGGACTAGCGGGGGGGACCGGGGAGCTGTTTTTT
TRBV7-8	TRBJ2-7	TRBD1	many	CASSRTTGTGYEQYF	TGTGCCAGCAGCAGAACTACCGGGACAGGCTACGAGCAGTACTTC
TRBV14	TRBJ2-1	NA	many	CASSPQAYNEQFF	TGTGCCAGCAGCCCCCAAGCCTACAATGAGCAGTTCTTC
TRBV5-1	TRBJ2-1	TRBD2	many	CASSLSPSGGRSSYNEQFF	TGCGCCAGCAGCTTGTCGCCTAGCGGGGGGCGAAGCTCCTACAATGAGCAGTTCTTC
TRBV4-1	TRBJ1-5	TRBD1	many	CASSQADRDNQPQHF	TGCGCCAGCAGCCAAGCCGACAGGGACAATCAGCCCCAGCATTTT
TRBV7-2	TRBJ2-1	TRBD1	NA	CASSLGQLAYNEQFF	TGTGCCAGCAGCTTGGGACAGTTGGCCTACAATGAGCAGTTCTTC
TRBV18	TRBJ2-1	NA	many	CASCSGLRWANEQFF	TGTGCCAGCTGCTCCGGGCTAAGGTGGGCGAATGAGCAGTTCTTC
TRBV5-6	TRBJ2-5	NA	NA	CASSLDIRAGSGETQYF	TGTGCCAGCAGCTTGGATATTCGGGCGGGGAGCGGAGAGACCCAGTACTTC
TRBV5-1	TRBJ1-6	NA	NA	CASSFGTVNAPLHF	TGCGCCAGCAGCTTTGGGACGGTTAATGCACCCCTCCACTTT
TRBV9	TRBJ1-1	NA	NA	CASSVEGENTEAFF	TGTGCCAGCAGCGTAGAAGGGGAGAACACTGAAGCTTTCTTT
TRBV20-1	TRBJ2-5	NA	NA	CSARDGAPQETQYF	TGCAGTGCTAGAGATGGGGCTCCACAAGAGACCCAGTACTTC
TRBV7-9	TRBJ2-7	NA	many	CASSLDALGYEQYF	TGTGCCAGCAGCTTAGACGCTCTAGGGTACGAGCAGTACTTC
TRBV5-1	TRBJ2-5	NA	many	CASSYDQETQYF	TGCGCCAGCAGCTACGACCAAGAGACCCAGTACTTC
TRBV7-3	TRBJ2-3	NA	NA	CAGSLSRAPSTDTQYF	TGTGCCGGCAGCTTATCAAGGGCGCCTAGCACAGATACGCAGTATTTT
TRBV18	TRBJ1-1	TRBD1	NA	CASSQGQAMNTEAFF	TGTGCCAGCTCACAAGGACAGGCCATGAACACTGAAGCTTTCTTT
TRBV6-5	TRBJ2-4	NA	many	CASSTGTLYEYF	TGTGCCAGCAGTACCGGGACACTCTACGAGTACTTC
TRBV29-1	TRBJ2-5	NA	many	CSVEAGLGEQYF	TGCAGCGTTGAGGCAGGTCTCGGGGAGCAGTACTTC
TRBV15	TRBJ2-7	TRBD2	NA	CATSGGDGNNEQYF	TGTGCCACCAGCGGGGGGGACGGTAACAATGAGCAGTACTTC
TRBV7-2	TRBJ1-6	NA	NA	CASSQGGFGNSPLHF	TGTGCCAGCAGTCAAGGGGGGTTCGGGAATTCACCCCTCCACTTT
TRBV6-5	TRBJ1-2	NA	NA	CASSTGHYGYTF	TGTGCCAGCAGTACAGGGCACTATGGCTACACCTTC
TRBV6-5	TRBJ1-5	TRBD1	NA	CASRRQGFNQPQHF	TGTGCCAGCAGGAGACAGGGGTTCAATCAGCCCCAGCATTTT
TRBV20-1	TRBJ2-1	TRBD1	many	CSAEDRARFF	TGCAGTGCCGAGGACAGGGCGCGGTTCTTC
TRBV5-1	TRBJ2-5	TRBD2	once	CASSRTSGGYQETQYF	TGCGCCAGCAGCAGGACTAGCGGGGGTTATCAAGAGACCCAGTACTTC
TRBV7-9	TRBJ2-3	TRBD2	NA	CASRPLAGGGDTQYF	TGTGCCAGCAGACCATTAGCGGGAGGCGGAGATACGCAGTATTTT
TRBV18	TRBJ2-6	NA	NA	CASSLLDSSGANVLTF	TGTGCCAGCTCACTTCTGGACAGCTCTGGGGCCAACGTCCTGACTTTC
TRBV12-3/TRBV12-4	TRBJ2-1	TRBD1	many	CASSGTGTGLYNEQFF	TGTGCCAGCAGTGGAACCGGGACAGGCCTATACAATGAGCAGTTCTTC
TRBV5-1	TRBJ2-2	NA	NA	CASAPMSGELFF	TGCGCCAGCGCCCCTATGAGCGGGGAGCTGTTTTTT
TRBV27	TRBJ2-7	TRBD2	NA	CASLAGREQYF	TGTGCCAGCCTAGCGGGACGCGAGCAGTACTTC
TRBV6-5	TRBJ1-4	TRBD1	NA	CASSPGETGNEKLFF	TGTGCCAGCAGCCCCGGCGAGACAGGGAATGAAAAACTGTTTTTT
TRBV28	TRBJ2-1	NA	many	CASKGVGGNEQFF	TGTGCCAGCAAGGGGGTCGGTGGCAATGAGCAGTTCTTC
TRBV28	TRBJ2-7	NA	NA	CACSFSGYEQYF	TGTGCCTGCAGTTTTTCGGGTTACGAGCAGTACTTC
TRBV29-1	TRBJ2-7	NA	few	CSVEAPGSFYEQYF	TGCAGCGTTGAGGCCCCCGGCAGCTTTTACGAGCAGTACTTC
TRBV4-2	TRBJ1-2	TRBD1	NA	CASSQEVNNRGTSYTF	TGTGCCAGCAGCCAAGAAGTGAATAACAGGGGCACTAGCTACACCTTC
TRBV7-2	TRBJ2-7	NA	NA	CASSLVSQGAYEQYF	TGTGCCAGCAGCTTAGTAAGTCAGGGAGCCTACGAGCAGTACTTC
TRBV4-2	TRBJ1-5	NA	NA	CASSQVIGSNQPQHF	TGTGCCAGCAGCCAAGTGATAGGGAGCAATCAGCCCCAGCATTTT
TRBV28	TRBJ2-1	NA	many	CASSLRGTVIAQFF	TGTGCCAGCAGTTTGCGGGGAACTGTGATCGCGCAGTTCTTC
TRBV7-3	TRBJ2-5	TRBD2	few	CASSPGLAAYNEQYF	TGTGCCAGCAGCCCGGGACTAGCGGCTTACAATGAGCAGTACTTC
TRBV28	TRBJ1-2	TRBD1	few	CASRLRPPGQGARGYTF	TGTGCCAGCCGCCTTAGACCCCCTGGACAGGGGGCGCGCGGCTACACCTTC
TRBV6-5	TRBJ2-2	NA	many	CASSYLGPGELFF	TGTGCCAGCAGTTACCTCGGCCCCGGGGAGCTGTTTTTT
TRBV18	TRBJ2-5	NA	NA	CASSAVGQQSETQYF	TGTGCCAGCTCAGCTGTAGGACAGCAAAGCGAGACCCAGTACTTC
TRBV3-1	TRBJ1-2	TRBD1	NA	CASSQGTGALHGYTF	TGTGCCAGCAGCCAAGGGACAGGGGCCCTGCATGGCTACACCTTC
TRBV7-2	TRBJ2-3	TRBD2	few	CASSSITTSASTDTQYF	TGTGCCAGCAGCTCGATTACGACTAGCGCAAGCACAGATACGCAGTATTTT
TRBV3-1	TRBJ2-1	TRBD2	few	CASSPTGTSGRVHEQFF	TGTGCCAGCAGCCCTACTGGGACTAGCGGGAGGGTCCATGAGCAGTTCTTC
TRBV5-1	TRBJ2-5	NA	many	CASSKTWIRQETQYF	TGCGCCAGCAGCAAGACGTGGATCCGACAAGAGACCCAGTACTTC
TRBV6-6	TRBJ2-7	NA	many	CASSYSNEQYF	TGTGCCAGCAGTTACTCGAACGAGCAGTACTTC
TRBV7-2	TRBJ2-5	NA	many	CASSLGISETQYF	TGTGCCAGCAGCTTAGGGATCTCAGAGACCCAGTACTTC
TRBV2	TRBJ1-1	NA	NA	CASRVEGWTEAFF	TGTGCCAGCAGGGTGGAGGGCTGGACTGAAGCTTTCTTT
TRBV25-1	TRBJ1-4	NA	few	CASSNRKSGFDEKLFF	TGTGCCAGCAGTAACCGGAAGTCGGGATTCGACGAAAAACTGTTTTTT
TRBV20-1	TRBJ1-6	TRBD1	once	CSARRTGDNSPLHF	TGCAGTGCTAGGAGGACAGGGGATAATTCACCCCTCCACTTT
TRBV7-3	TRBJ2-7	TRBD2	many	CASSLSPKSGSLSYEQYF	TGTGCCAGCAGCTTAAGCCCCAAGAGCGGGAGCCTCTCCTACGAGCAGTACTTC
TRBV20-1	TRBJ1-5	NA	NA	CSAAPGAGQPQHF	TGCAGTGCTGCCCCTGGGGCAGGCCAGCCCCAGCATTTT
TRBV14	TRBJ1-2	NA	NA	CASSPVGVSGYTF	TGTGCCAGCAGCCCAGTGGGGGTATCTGGCTACACCTTC
TRBV5-1	TRBJ2-3	NA	NA	CASSGKSASTGMQYF	TGCGCCAGCAGCGGGAAGAGTGCTAGCACAGGTATGCAGTATTTT
TRBV27	TRBJ2-7	NA	many	CASRRPPSYEQYF	TGTGCCAGCCGTCGTCCCCCATCCTACGAGCAGTACTTC
TRBV7-9	TRBJ2-7	NA	many	CASSPPLSSYEQYF	TGTGCCAGCAGCCCCCCACTCAGCTCCTACGAGCAGTACTTC
TRBV7-7	TRBJ1-4	NA	many	CASSSDRPTNEKLFF	TGTGCTAGCAGCTCAGACAGGCCCACTAATGAAAAACTGTTTTTT
TRBV3-1	TRBJ2-7	TRBD2	NA	CASSLLRTSGKEQYF	TGTGCCAGCAGCCTACTCAGGACTAGCGGGAAAGAGCAGTACTTC